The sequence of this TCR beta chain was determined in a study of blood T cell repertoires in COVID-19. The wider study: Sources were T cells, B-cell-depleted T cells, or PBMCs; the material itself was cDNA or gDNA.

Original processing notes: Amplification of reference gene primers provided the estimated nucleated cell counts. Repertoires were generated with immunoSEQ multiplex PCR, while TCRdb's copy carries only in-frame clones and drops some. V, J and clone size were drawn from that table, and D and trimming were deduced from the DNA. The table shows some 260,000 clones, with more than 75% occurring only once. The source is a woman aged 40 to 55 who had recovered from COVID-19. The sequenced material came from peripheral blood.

CDR3 DNA: TGTGCCACGCAAACAGGGGGCGCGGGCACCGGGGAGCTGTTTTTT. Translation: CATQTGGAGTGELFF. The chain links TRBV24-1 to TRBJ2-2; 9 bases match TRBD1. Germline trimming cut 10 bases from V and 4 bases from J; bases unmatched to any gene: 9. The CDR3 sequence is 15 residues long. Germline loops: CDR1 KGHDR, CDR2 SFDVKD.